This entry describes one T cell receptor beta chain. The antigen is undetermined. The data are from a study of graft-versus-host responses after intestinal transplantation. Libraries were prepared by immunoSEQ multiplex PCR; TCRdb keeps only in-frame clonotypes and omits some of them. The sample includes about 27,000 clones, 82% of them seen just once. Between the trimmed V and J ends, which lost 6 bases and 4 bases, there was a span of 7 bases. Germline V gives CDR1 SGHAT, CDR2 FQNNGV. This CDR3 has 11 residues. The sample here was unstimulated CD4+ T cells sorted from spleen or lymph node cells, taken before intestinal transplant. This chain connects TRBV11-2 to TRBJ2-7; D may be TRBD1 (6 bases). The clonotype was recovered from a human donor who received an intestinal transplant. The CDR3 bases are TGTGCCAGCAGACAGGGTTACGAGCAGTACTTC. It is translated as CASRQGYEQYF.